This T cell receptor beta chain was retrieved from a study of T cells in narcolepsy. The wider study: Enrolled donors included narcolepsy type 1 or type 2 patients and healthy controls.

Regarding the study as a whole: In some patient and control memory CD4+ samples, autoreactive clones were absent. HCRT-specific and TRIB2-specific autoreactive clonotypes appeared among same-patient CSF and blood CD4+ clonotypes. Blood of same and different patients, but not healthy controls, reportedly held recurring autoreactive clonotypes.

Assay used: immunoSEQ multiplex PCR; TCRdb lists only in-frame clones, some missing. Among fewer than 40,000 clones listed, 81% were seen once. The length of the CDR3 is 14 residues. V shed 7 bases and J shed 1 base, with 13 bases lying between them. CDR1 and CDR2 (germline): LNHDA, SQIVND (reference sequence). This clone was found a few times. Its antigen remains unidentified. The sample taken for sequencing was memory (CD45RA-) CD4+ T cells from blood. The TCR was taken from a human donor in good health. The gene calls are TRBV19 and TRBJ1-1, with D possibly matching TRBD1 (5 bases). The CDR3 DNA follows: TGTGCCAGTAAGGAGCAGGGCCGGAACACTGAAGCTTTCTTT. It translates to CASKEQGRNTEAFF.